The clone carrying this TCR beta chain is medium-sized within its sample. The record originates from a study of metastatic and nonmetastatic thyroid tumors. In the study overall: It was across blood and tumor or nodule tissue from malignant and benign thyroid patients that repertoires were compared.

Among the patients, none had received any treatment before thyroid surgery. The CDR3 contains 12 residues. CDR1 and CDR2 from the germline V gene are MNHNS and SASEGT. The V gene lost 2 bases and the J gene lost 7 bases, with 3 bases spanning the gap. TCRdb re-processed the PCR reads through MiXCR. The repertoire holds approximately 16,000 clones, approximately 32% seen once, with around 7% in the top ten. Source material: tumor tissue. The sequence was obtained from a female donor with papillary thyroid cancer or a benign thyroid nodule (not recorded which). Some clones in this sample may be carry-over from other donors' samples. The chain recombines TRBV6-1 with TRBJ1-6; D not resolved. CDR3 sequence: CASSEKNSPLHF. The CDR3 DNA reads as TGTGCCAGCAGTGAAAAAAATTCACCCCTCCACTTT.